The 25 T cell receptor beta chains presented below share a single source sample, sequenced in a study of technical replicates of blood from a handful of donors. The method was immunoSEQ multiplex PCR; TCRdb's version includes in-frame clones alone and lacks a portion of them. The profile covers 50,000 to 70,000 clones, with approximately 90% appearing a single time and approximately 4.4% taken by the ten largest. The sequenced material came from PBMCs. These receptors were taken from a human donor in good health. Some clones in this sample may be carry-over from other donors' samples.

The chain joins TRBV4-2 to TRBJ2-1, with D hard to call. Between the trimmed V and J ends, which lost 0 bases and 5 bases, there was a span of 14 bases. Germline CDR1 reads LGHNA; CDR2 reads YNFKEQ. CDR3 length: 16 amino acids. CDR3 coding DNA: TGTGCCAGCAGCCAAGATACGGCGGTCCTGCACAATGAGCAGTTCTTC. It is translated as CASSQDTAVLHNEQFF.

This clone was seen a single time. This chain joins TRBV6-5 and TRBJ2-1, with D perhaps TRBD1 (6 bases). With 6 bases removed from V and 4 bases from J, the gap between germline ends came to 13 bases. Germline CDR1 reads MNHEY; CDR2 reads SVGAGI. The CDR3 is 14 amino acids. This CDR3 reads CASREERGYNEQFF. The DNA of the CDR3 is TGTGCCAGCAGGGAAGAGAGGGGGTACAATGAGCAGTTCTTC.

The rearrangement uses TRBV19 and TRBJ1-5; D unresolved. Germline-derived CDR1 and CDR2 are LNHDA and SQIVND (reference sequence). V was pared by 7 bases and J by 3 bases, with 16 bases between. This CDR3 is 15 amino acids long. In DNA, the CDR3 is TGTGCCAGTACTTCTTGGTCGGGGTTCAATCAGCCCCAGCATTTT. As protein: CASTSWSGFNQPQHF.

This chain joins TRBV7-2 and TRBJ1-1, with D maybe TRBD1 (5 bases). Germline lookup yields CDR1 SGHTA and CDR2 FQGNSA. Deletions cut 5 bases from V and 7 bases from J, with 11 bases between. This CDR3 has 12 residues. As DNA, the CDR3 is TGTGCCAGCAGCGGGACTGCTATTGAAGCTTTCTTT. Its protein product is CASSGTAIEAFF.

A remark on this clone: Distinct nucleotide sequences in the sample also encode this CDR3. This chain uses TRBV19 with TRBJ1-5; D unclear. The V end was cut by 3 bases, the J end by 2 bases, with 8 bases between. From germline, CDR1 is LNHDA and CDR2 SQIVND (reference sequence). CDR3 size: 14 residues. The chain's CDR3 is CASSMRRGNQPQHF. The CDR3 nucleotides are TGTGCCAGTAGTATGAGGAGGGGCAATCAGCCCCAGCATTTT.

The chain recombines TRBV30 with TRBJ2-2, with 15 bases that match TRBD2. V lost 8 bases to trimming and J lost 5 bases; unmatched junction nucleotides: 6. The CDR3 sequence is 15 residues long. In germline, CDR1 is GTSNPN, CDR2 SVGIG (reference sequence). The CDR3 region has the DNA TGTGCCAGCCGGACTAGCGGGAGGGTAACCGGGGAGCTGTTTTTT. This gives the protein CASRTSGRVTGELFF.

The chain employs TRBV5-1 and TRBJ2-1; 13 bases map to TRBD2. This CDR3 comprises 17 residues. Germline values: CDR1 SGHRS, CDR2 YFSETQ. V lost 3 bases, J lost 7 bases, and 10 bases stayed unmatched. The CDR3 is CASSSGLAGVRSNEQFF. DNA of the CDR3: TGCGCCAGCAGCTCCGGACTAGCGGGAGTTCGTTCGAATGAGCAGTTCTTC.

The rearrangement uses TRBV30 and TRBJ1-2; D not resolved. This CDR3 comprises 13 residues. CDR1 GTSNPN and CDR2 SVGIG come from the germline V gene (reference sequence). V lost 2 bases and J lost 0, with 7 bases in between. The chain's CDR3 is CAWSRESNYGYTF. CDR3 nucleotide sequence: TGTGCCTGGAGTCGGGAATCTAACTATGGCTACACCTTC.

DNA for the CDR3: TGCGCCAGCAGCTTGAATGGTCCCAGGTACGAGCAGTACTTC. It specifies CASSLNGPRYEQYF. The chain links TRBV5-1 to TRBJ2-7; D not certain. Deletions cut 1 base from V and 4 bases from J, with 12 bases between. The CDR3 consists of 14 residues. Germline loops: CDR1 SGHRS, CDR2 YFSETQ.

J is TRBJ2-7 and V is TRBV6-1; D is undetermined. Germline CDR1 MNHNS, CDR2 SASEGT. Trimming shortened V by 5 bases and J by 5 bases, and 16 bases separated the two germline ends. The CDR3 spans 14 residues. The CDR3 loop is CASSYRQEAHEQYF. The CDR3 bases are TGTGCCAGCAGTTATCGACAAGAAGCCCACGAGCAGTACTTC.

This CDR3 reads CASSLRTDIAGELFF. The CDR3 nucleotides read TGTGCCAGCAGCTTGCGTACAGACATTGCCGGGGAGCTGTTTTTT. The chain employs TRBV5-4 and TRBJ2-2; the D is unclear. Germline V CDR1 and CDR2: SGHNT, YYREEE (reference sequence). V dropped 1 base and J dropped 6 bases, with 13 bases sitting between them. This CDR3 contains 15 residues.

The genes are TRBV5-5 and TRBJ2-3; tentatively, D is TRBD1 (5 bases). Germline CDR1 SGHKS, CDR2 YYEKEE (reference sequence). This CDR3 has 15 residues. V was shortened by 0 bases and J by 0 bases, with 8 bases between the two germline ends. Here the CDR3 reads CASSLEWGSTDTQYF. The CDR3 nucleotides are TGTGCCAGCAGCTTGGAATGGGGCAGCACAGATACGCAGTATTTT.

V is TRBV7-2 and J is TRBJ2-6; D unclear. CDR3 length equals 15 residues. Germline lookup yields CDR1 SGHTA and CDR2 FQGNSA. V shed 3 bases and J shed 1 base, with 7 bases lying between them. CDR3 region: CASSFAESGANVLTF. CDR3 bases: TGTGCCAGCAGCTTCGCAGAATCTGGGGCCAACGTCCTGACTTTC.

V and J are TRBV5-5 and TRBJ1-6, with 7 bases matching TRBD1. Unmatched junction bases numbered 2, after V lost 4 bases and J lost 4 bases. CDR1 is SGHKS, CDR2 YYEKEE, per germline (reference sequence). The CDR3 consists of 14 residues. Here the CDR3 reads CASSAGQYNSPLHF. CDR3 coding DNA: TGTGCCAGCAGCGCGGGACAGTATAATTCACCCCTCCACTTT.

This clone was seen only a few times. This sequence joins TRBV7-6 and TRBJ2-3; 11 positions agree with TRBD2. With V trimmed by 3 bases and J by 0 bases, 8 bases remained unmatched. Looked up from germline, CDR1 is SGHVS and CDR2 is FNYEAQ. The CDR3 is 18 amino acids. CDR3 DNA: TGTGCCAGCAGCTTTAGCGGGGGGGCCCATAGGAGCACAGATACGCAGTATTTT. Its translation is CASSFSGGAHRSTDTQYF.

The rearrangement uses TRBV6-5 and TRBJ1-1; no definite D call. The CDR3 runs to 13 residues. V lost 6 bases and J 6 bases, leaving 14 bases between the germline ends. From germline, CDR1 is MNHEY and CDR2 SVGAGI. CDR3 DNA: TGTGCCAGCAGCCCACGAGCGGAGGCTGAAGCTTTCTTT. Residues: CASSPRAEAEAFF.

This chain connects TRBV5-1 to TRBJ2-7; possible D gene TRBD1, 5 bases. Germline values: CDR1 SGHRS, CDR2 YFSETQ. V shed 0 bases and J shed 0 bases, with 13 bases lying between them. This CDR3 is built from 16 residues. The DNA of the CDR3 is TGCGCCAGCAGCTTGGGGGGCCGAACCGACTCCTACGAGCAGTACTTC. Translating gives CASSLGGRTDSYEQYF.

This rearrangement joins TRBV7-9 to TRBJ1-4; D is perhaps TRBD1 (6 bases). V was trimmed by 9 bases and J by 6 bases, leaving 17 bases between them. The germline gives CDR1 SEHNR, CDR2 FQNEAQ (reference sequence). The CDR3 length is 14 residues. CDR3 protein: CASSEQGWDEKLFF. CDR3 DNA: TGTGCCAGTTCCGAACAGGGATGGGATGAAAAACTGTTTTTT.

As to this clone: Compared with germline, one end of the junction differs, possibly owing to a read error. V gene TRBV30 combines with J gene TRBJ2-4; 14 bases are shared with TRBD2. Germline assignment: CDR1 GTSNPN and CDR2 SVGIG (reference sequence). The CDR3 is 15 amino acids. The chain's CDR3 is CAWRTSGRARNIQYF. DNA of the CDR3: TGTGCCTGGAGGACTAGCGGGAGGGCCAGAAACATTCAGTACTTC.

The V and J genes are TRBV7-6 and TRBJ1-5; D not certain. V gave up 0 bases and J gave up 0 bases, with 6 bases separating them. The CDR3 is made up of 15 amino acids. CDR1 and CDR2 (germline): SGHVS, FNYEAQ. This CDR3 reads CASSLAGSSNQPQHF. CDR3 sequence (DNA): TGTGCCAGCAGCTTAGCGGGGAGTAGCAATCAGCCCCAGCATTTT.

This chain uses TRBV14 with TRBJ1-3, with unresolved D. Deletions cut 3 bases from V and 4 bases from J, with 10 bases between. CDR3 length: 14 residues. Germline lookup yields CDR1 SGHDN and CDR2 FVKESK. The CDR3 protein is CASSQTGIGNTIYF. CDR3 nucleotide sequence: TGTGCCAGCAGCCAGACGGGAATAGGAAACACCATATATTTT.

J is TRBJ2-2 and V is TRBV7-8; D not resolved. The CDR3 runs 14 residues. Germline assignment: CDR1 SGHVS and CDR2 FQNEAQ. The V end lost 1 base, the J end lost 2 bases, and 5 bases lay between the germline ends. Written as DNA, the CDR3 is TGTGCCAGCAGCTTAGTAGTCAACACCGGGGAGCTGTTTTTT. Translated: CASSLVVNTGELFF.

This clone was recorded only once. The chain couples TRBV12-5 to TRBJ1-1, with 9 positions matching TRBD1. This CDR3 region has 14 residues. The germline V gene has CDR1 LGHNT and CDR2 FRNRAP. Trimming took 5 bases from V and 4 from J; bases not matched to a gene: 5. The CDR3 sequence is CASGLQGAFTEAFF. The CDR3 nucleotides are TGTGCTAGTGGTCTACAGGGGGCTTTCACTGAAGCTTTCTTT.

In nucleotides, the CDR3 is TGTGCCAGCAGCCTACGACTTGCAAAGGCCTATGGCTACACCTTC. Its translation is CASSLRLAKAYGYTF. V is TRBV5-6 and J is TRBJ1-2; D unclear. The CDR3 is 15 residues long. Germline loops: CDR1 SGHDT, CDR2 YYEEEE. The V gene lost 4 bases and the J gene lost 4 bases, with 17 bases spanning the gap.

In DNA, the CDR3 is TGTGCCAGCAGCTTAGCAGTCGGCCAGGGTGGACCCAATGAGCAGTTCTTC. Encoded protein: CASSLAVGQGGPNEQFF. This chain links TRBV7-8 with TRBJ2-1; possible D gene TRBD1, 5 bases. CDR1 and CDR2 (germline): SGHVS, FQNEAQ. V shed 0 bases and J shed 6 bases, with 18 bases lying between them. CDR3 length: 17 amino acids. Drawing the rest from reference TRBV7-8 and TRBJ2-1, the complete variable domain is GAGVSQSPRYKVAKRGQDVALRCDPISGHVSLFWYQQALGQGPEFLTYFQNEAQLDKSGLPSDRFFAERPEGSVSTLKIQRTQQEDSAVYLCASSLAVGQGGPNEQFFGPGTRLTVL.